The subject of this entry is one TCR beta chain. The antigen is undetermined. This sample stems from a study of cytotoxic CD8 clonotypes in ibrutinib-treated CLL. Study in general: Patient counts were about twelve relapsed/refractory, about 15 treatment-naive and 17 to 18 IGHV unmutated.

CDR3 size: 16 residues. The trim removed 4 bases at V and 9 bases at J, leaving 15 bases unmatched. The germline CDR1 and CDR2 sequences are SGHTA and FQGNSA. With cryopreserved PBMCs as the source, 2 to 2.5 micrograms of genomic DNA went to TCR beta libraries. Study-wide findings and caveats: Clonality increased at ibrutinib response, then returned toward baseline at progression. Under therapy, public clonotypes either contracted or stayed stable, and they were uncommon.

Measured with immunoSEQ multiplex PCR; TCRdb has only the in-frame clones, and not every one. Among roughly 250,000 clones listed, 70% were seen once. The TCR sequence derives from a human donor with chronic lymphocytic leukemia. This chain connects TRBV7-2 to TRBJ2-1, with 7 bases lining up with TRBD2. The material sequenced was PBMCs, taken after 24 months of ibrutinib treatment. CDR3 DNA: TGTGCCAGCAGCTCCCCCCTTGGGGGAGGGCCTAGTGAGCAGTTCTTC. It translates to CASSSPLGGGPSEQFF.